This T cell receptor beta chain was identified during a study of T cell responses to AZD1222 COVID-19 vaccine. This clone showed up just once. The data were produced by immunoSEQ multiplex PCR, yet TCRdb's version contains in-frame clones alone and is incomplete. This sample has approximately 140,000 clones, with around nine tenths found just once. The CDR3 covers 16 residues. The V gene's germline CDR1 is WSHSY and CDR2 SAAADI. V shed 6 bases, J shed 1 base, and the junction held 4 bases outside the gene matches. This sample comprised peripheral blood, obtained on day 0 of MenACWY control vaccination. The rearrangement uses TRBV10-2 and TRBJ2-7, with TRBD2 matching over 15 bases. This sequence was found in an adult in good health. CDR3 DNA sequence: TGCGCCAGCAGGACGGGACTAGCGGGGGGATCCTACGAGCAGTACTTC. Protein: CASRTGLAGGSYEQYF.